The entry that follows covers one T cell receptor (beta chain) sequence. Its antigen is not identified. The CDR3 consists of 15 residues. Germline-derived CDR1 and CDR2 are MNHNY and SVGAGI (reference sequence). The ends lost 2 bases at V and 1 base at J; junction bases unmatched: 2. Amplification used 60 Vbeta primers and 13 Jbeta primers. Assay: immunoSEQ multiplex PCR; the TCRdb copy retains only in-frame clones and omits some. This sample carries some 180,000 clones, roughly 72% of them seen once, and the ten largest clones take 1.5% to 2%. These data belong to a study of cytomegalovirus exposure and HLA in healthy donors. The study, taken as a whole, reports: Associated with cytomegalovirus, according to the listing, were about 160 TCR beta chains. Later work showed greater clonal expansion in HLA-associated TCR beta chains than in equally common others.

The sample consisted of PBMCs. This clonotype originated in a man in his thirties or forties in good health and CMV-seronegative. V gene TRBV6-6 combines with J gene TRBJ1-5; TRBD1 agrees at 7 bases. The CDR3: CASSYLGQSNQPQHF. The CDR3 coding sequence is TGTGCCAGCAGTTACCTGGGACAGAGCAATCAGCCCCAGCATTTT.